This T cell receptor (beta chain) was found in a study of shared clonotypes between healthy human individuals. Findings and limits, study-wide: It was observed that approximately 5% of naive CD4 clonotypes were shared across a handful of donors.

Deletions cut 0 bases from V and 6 bases from J, with 21 bases between. The CDR3 sequence is 18 residues long. CDR1 and CDR2 (germline): LGHNT, FRNRAP. The method was immunoSEQ multiplex PCR; TCRdb's version includes in-frame clones alone and lacks a portion of them. Among about 2.4 million clones, about 92% were seen once, and the ten largest hold roughly 0.14%. Points on this clone: Its antigen is undetermined.

The chain uses TRBV12-5 and TRBJ2-1, with D unclear. The TCR originated in a man aged 18 to 29 in good health. Sequences were obtained from naive CD4+ T cells sorted from blood. Subset in this sample: CD45RA+ positively selected. The CDR3 loop reads CASGLVDKERLRVNEQFF. Here the CDR3 DNA reads TGTGCTAGTGGTTTGGTAGATAAAGAACGCCTCCGGGTCAATGAGCAGTTCTTC.